This TCR beta chain was found in a study of CD4+ T cells in melanoma. The study, taken as a whole, reports: CD8+ T cell, macrophage and B cell function reportedly correlated with neoantigen-specific CD4+ T cells. Neoantigen-specific CD4+ T cells in melanoma reportedly had diverse differentiation states.

The V gene's germline CDR1 is SGHAT and CDR2 FQNNGV. The V gene end was trimmed by 6 bases and the J gene end by 4 bases; junction bases not matched to a gene: 8. The CDR3 spans 15 residues. By its share, this clone is large. Its target is unknown. Assay used: immunoSEQ multiplex PCR; TCRdb lists only in-frame clones, some missing. Of 9,400 or so clones listed, around 70% are singletons. The rearrangement joins TRBV11-2 to TRBJ2-2; 7 nucleotides match TRBD1. The sequence was obtained from a human donor with melanoma. The sequenced material came from cells from a culture (not recorded whether cultured in vitro). This chain's CDR3 is CASRAGTVSTGELFF. CDR3 in DNA: TGTGCCAGCAGAGCCGGGACAGTAAGCACCGGGGAGCTGTTTTTT.